This T cell receptor (beta chain) was identified in a study of blood T cell repertoires in COVID-19. The assay was immunoSEQ multiplex PCR, and TCRdb's table has in-frame clones only and misses some. Seen here are some 250,000 clones, approximately 85% observed once, and the top ten hold around 2%. Grouping used clinical history reported by participants in a survey and questionnaire. Cohort 3 recovered donors had two negative PCRs, clearance, or symptom resolution. The sequence came from a woman aged 45-65 years who had recovered from COVID-19. Sequencing used PBMCs or T cells enriched from blood (not recorded which).

CDR3 sequence (DNA): TGTGCCAGCAGTGGCACTAGCGGGGATAACACCGGGGAGCTGTTTTTT. Translation gives CASSGTSGDNTGELFF. The chain recombines TRBV6-4 with TRBJ2-2; 10 bases fit TRBD2. Trimming removed 4 bases from V and 2 bases from J; junction bases left unmatched: 4. The CDR3 has 16 residues. The germline gives CDR1 MRHNA, CDR2 SNTAGT.